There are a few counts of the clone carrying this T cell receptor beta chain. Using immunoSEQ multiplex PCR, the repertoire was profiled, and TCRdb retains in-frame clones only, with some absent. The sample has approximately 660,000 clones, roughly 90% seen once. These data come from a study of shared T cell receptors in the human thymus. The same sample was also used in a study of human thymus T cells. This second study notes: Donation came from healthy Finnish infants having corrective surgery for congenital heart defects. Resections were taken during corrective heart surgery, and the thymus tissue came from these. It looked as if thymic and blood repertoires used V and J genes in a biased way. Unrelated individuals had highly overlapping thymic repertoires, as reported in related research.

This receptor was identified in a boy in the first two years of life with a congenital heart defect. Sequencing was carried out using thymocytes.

This CDR3 is CASSQENRDSHLFF. The CDR3 DNA reads TGCGCCAGCAGCCAAGAGAACCGGGACTCTCACCTGTTTTTT. The J gene is TRBJ1-4, the V gene TRBV4-1; D might be TRBD1 (5 bases). CDR1 and CDR2 (germline): MGHRA, YSYEKL. CDR3 length: 14 residues. V was clipped by 0 bases and J by 14 bases, with 16 bases between them.